The clone carrying this T cell receptor (beta chain) appeared once. As yet, its antigen is unknown. Sequencing was performed with immunoSEQ multiplex PCR; in TCRdb, only in-frame clones are kept and a portion is missing. The sample gives 40,000 to 60,000 clones, 78% of which show up once; 3% to 4.5% is in the top ten. The sample is drawn from a study of pediatric ulcerative colitis. Rectal tissue came from one to two pinch biopsies taken at colonoscopy. Study-wide results and limits: Ulcerative colitis patients shared more blood-rectal clones than controls. Rectal repertoires separated controls, mild-moderate and acute severe colitis.

The CDR3 totals 12 residues. V lost 4 bases to trimming and J lost 7 bases, with 7 bases between them. The germline V gene encodes CDR1 SNHLY and CDR2 FYNNEI. This TCR derives from a girl aged 10 to 17 with moderate ulcerative colitis. The sequencing input was gut tissue. V gene TRBV2 combines with J gene TRBJ1-4; weak D call: TRBD1 (5 bases). The CDR3 DNA follows: TGTGCCAGCAGTGGGGGGGGTGAAAAACTGTTTTTT. It specifies CASSGGGEKLFF.